This T cell receptor (beta chain) was recovered during a study of neurological immune-mediated disorders. Study conclusions and caveats: The expanded clones of different subjects shared no CDR3 amino acid sequences (suggesting private repertoires in all groups).

This clonotype was recorded many times. The antigen remains undetermined. The unsorted libraries had their origin in 2 million PBMCs stored at -80 C. cDNA synthesis was performed by 5'RACE with 10-nucleotide random UMIs. TCRdb reprocessed the 5' RACE reads with MiXCR, giving one entry per CDR3 protein. The repertoire includes 20,000 to 30,000 distinct CDR3 sequences, under 15% of them detected once, and about a sixth sits in the top ten. The origin of this receptor is a woman aged 40-49 years with HTLV-1-associated myelopathy (HAM/TSP). Sequenced sample: PBMCs.

CDR3 sequence reads: CAISEGGRPQHF. The CDR3 nucleotides are TGTGCCATCAGTGAGGGGGGACGGCCCCAGCATTTT. The chain recombines TRBV10-3 with TRBJ1-5; the D gene is possibly TRBD1 (5 bases). CDR1 and CDR2 (germline): ENHRY, SYGVKD. The CDR3 has 12 residues. Trimming took off 2 bases at V and 9 bases at J, with 8 bases between the two ends.